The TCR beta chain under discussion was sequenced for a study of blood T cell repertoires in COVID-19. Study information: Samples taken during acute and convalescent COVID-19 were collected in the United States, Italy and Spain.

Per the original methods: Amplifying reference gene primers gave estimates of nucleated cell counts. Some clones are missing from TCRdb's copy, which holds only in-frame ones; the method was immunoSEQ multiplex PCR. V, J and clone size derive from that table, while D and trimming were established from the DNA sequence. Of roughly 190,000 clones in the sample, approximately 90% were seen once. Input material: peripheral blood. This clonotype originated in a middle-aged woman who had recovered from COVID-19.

The CDR3 sequence: CASSLEGGSGNTIYF. In DNA, the CDR3 is TGTGCCAGCAGCTTAGAAGGGGGATCAGGAAACACCATATATTTT. This chain connects TRBV5-5 to TRBJ1-3; the D gene is possibly TRBD1 (6 bases). Germline assignment: CDR1 SGHKS and CDR2 YYEKEE (reference sequence). The CDR3 has 15 amino acids. V was shortened by 2 bases and J by 4 bases, with 13 bases between the two germline ends.